This TCR beta chain originates from a study of shared clonotypes between healthy human individuals. TCRdb keeps only in-frame clones here, not all; method: immunoSEQ multiplex PCR. The sample lists roughly 2.5 million clones; around 90% were seen once. After removal of 8 bases from V and 1 base from J, the junction contained 5 bases not matched to a gene. Germline-derived CDR1 and CDR2 are SNHLY and FYNNEI. The CDR3 length is 14 residues. The J gene is TRBJ1-5, the V gene TRBV2; 7 positions match TRBD1. The clonotype originates from a man aged 18 to 29 in good health. Source material: naive CD4+ T cells sorted from blood. This sample's subset: CD45RA+ positively selected. The CDR3 reads CASGATGSNQPQHF. Written as DNA, the CDR3 is TGTGCCAGCGGGGCGACAGGGAGCAATCAGCCCCAGCATTTT.